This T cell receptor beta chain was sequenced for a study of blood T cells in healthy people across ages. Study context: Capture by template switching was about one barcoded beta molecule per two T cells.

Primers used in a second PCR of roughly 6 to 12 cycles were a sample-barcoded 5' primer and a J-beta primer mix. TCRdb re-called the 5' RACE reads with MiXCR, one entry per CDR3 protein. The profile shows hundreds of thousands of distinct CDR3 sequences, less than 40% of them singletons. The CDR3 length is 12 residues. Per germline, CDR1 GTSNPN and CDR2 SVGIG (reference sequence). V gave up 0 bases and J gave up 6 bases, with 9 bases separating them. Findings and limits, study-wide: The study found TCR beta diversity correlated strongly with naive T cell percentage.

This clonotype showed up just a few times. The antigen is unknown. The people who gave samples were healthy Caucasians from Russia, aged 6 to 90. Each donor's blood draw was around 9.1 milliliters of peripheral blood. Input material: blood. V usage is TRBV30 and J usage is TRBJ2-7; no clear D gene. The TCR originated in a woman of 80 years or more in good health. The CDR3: CAWSVIGFEQYF. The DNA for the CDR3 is TGTGCCTGGAGTGTAATTGGGTTCGAGCAGTACTTC.